The clone carrying this T cell receptor (beta chain) has just a few counts. The data were obtained in a study of T cells in tumors after PD-1 blockade. Profiling relied on immunoSEQ multiplex PCR, and the TCRdb table lists in-frame clones only, not all of them. This sample carries 45,000 or so clones, under 85% of them seen once, and the ten largest clones take about 9.3%. CDR1 is SEHNR and CDR2 is FQNEAQ in the germline V gene (reference sequence). The CDR3 length is 15 residues. V was cut by 1 base and J by 3 bases, with 10 bases left in between. This receptor was obtained from a human donor with advanced basal cell or squamous cell carcinoma (not recorded which). The specimen was PBMCs, collected before anti-PD-1 therapy. The chain is built from TRBV7-9 and TRBJ2-1; no definite D call. The CDR3 protein is CASSLVMDRYNEQFF. CDR3 nucleotides: TGTGCCAGCAGCTTAGTGATGGACCGCTACAATGAGCAGTTCTTC.